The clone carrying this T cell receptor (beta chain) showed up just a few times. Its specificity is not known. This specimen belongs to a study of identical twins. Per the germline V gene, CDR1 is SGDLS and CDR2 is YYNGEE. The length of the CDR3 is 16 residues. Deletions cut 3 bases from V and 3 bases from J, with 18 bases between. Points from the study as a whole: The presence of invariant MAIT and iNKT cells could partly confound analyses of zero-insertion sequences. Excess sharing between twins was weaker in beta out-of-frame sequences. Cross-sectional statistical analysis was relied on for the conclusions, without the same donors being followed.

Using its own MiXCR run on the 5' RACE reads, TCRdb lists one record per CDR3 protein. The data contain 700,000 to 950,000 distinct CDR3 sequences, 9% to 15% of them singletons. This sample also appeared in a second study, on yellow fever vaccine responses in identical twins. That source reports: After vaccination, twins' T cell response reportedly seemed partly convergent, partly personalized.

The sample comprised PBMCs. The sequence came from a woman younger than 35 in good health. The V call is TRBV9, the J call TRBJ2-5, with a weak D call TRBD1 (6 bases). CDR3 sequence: CASSAETGFFKETQYF. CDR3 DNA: TGTGCCAGCAGCGCCGAAACAGGGTTTTTCAAAGAGACCCAGTACTTC.